This T cell receptor (beta chain) was captured by sequencing in a study of cytomegalovirus exposure and HLA in healthy donors (dated by TCRdb to 2016 to 2017). Broadly, across the study: An earlier analysis of a few hundred of the donors reported 250 to 350 Gb of sequence data and around 110 million unique TCR beta sequences obtained from 180 million or so T cells. An early release covering roughly 600 HLA-typed donors comprised approximately 290 gigabases of sequencing data and tens of millions of unique TCR sequences. Among the roughly 430 genotyped donors, 75% to 90% belonged to the genetic ancestry cluster associated with self-reported Caucasian donors. The study aimed to test whether cataloging public T cell receptors could reveal signatures of past pathogen exposure. Using immunosequencing, the study profiled T cell repertoires from 640 or so subjects and related those repertoires to cytomegalovirus serostatus. Besides the first cohort of roughly 660 subjects, a separate validation cohort made up of around 120 different subjects was used. High-throughput TCR immunosequencing, statistical association of individual TCRs with disease status, and machine learning were combined to predict cytomegalovirus infection status. A later analysis re-analyzed previously published TCR beta repertoires from approximately 670 donors and added high-resolution HLA genotyping to study TCR occurrence patterns. In the later analysis, no new phenotypic data were used to find candidate immune exposures; instead, reliance was placed on TCR beta sequences and their occurrence across donors. An earlier analysis of around 540 of the donors applied high-throughput TCR beta sequencing to assess whether each TCR beta V gene segment acted as functional or pseudogenic. Donor age, sex, ethnicity and CMV serostatus were compiled alongside the repertoire data. In a later genetic analysis, genome-wide SNP genotypes for about three fifths of the roughly 670 donors were used, and that subset was treated as a discovery cohort. Every repertoire in the discovery cohort had been generated on one and the same sequencing platform. Class I and class II HLA loci were covered by the typing at four-digit resolution. Typing coverage differed by locus: A, B, C, DRB1 and DQB1 were typed in roughly 620-630 donors, DQA1 in 522, DPA1 in around 610, and DPB1 in just under 490. Because of strong linkage in the cohort, roughly five DR-DQ haplotypes were treated as single units for association and clustering. Among roughly 400 genotyped donors of the cohort, an average of roughly 230,000 unique TCR beta nucleotide sequences was sequenced per donor, of which about 18% were non-productive.

As regards this clone: This receptor's antigen is unknown. Per-nucleotide qualities are absent, and no much larger clonotype sits a single base away.

Library creation used the immunoSEQ multiplex PCR assay. A mixture of 60 forward primers for TCR Vbeta segments and 13 reverse primers for TCR Jbeta segments was used in the multiplex PCR. The CDR3 region of rearranged TCR beta genes was amplified from genomic DNA by a multiplex PCR assay. On the Illumina HiSeq System, the amplified TCR beta libraries were sequenced as 87-base-pair reads. Regarding the original processing steps: In a later analysis, some 80 million unique TCR beta chains were counted across the 690 or so repertoires, and approximately 9.9 million of these chains were shared by at least two donors. Raw reads were error-corrected and collapsed into unique sequences with a nearest-neighbor algorithm that merged closely related sequences to remove PCR and sequencing errors. Alignment of CDR3 sequences to IMGT reference sequences was used to assign V, D and J gene segments. For a sequence to be retained, at least a six-nucleotide match to both a V gene segment and a J gene segment was required. A rearrangement was called productive if the CDR3 had no stop codons and remained in frame with V and J, and every other rearrangement was called non-productive. Following IMGT convention, CDR3 was defined as the stretch from the second conserved V-encoded cysteine to the conserved J-encoded phenylalanine. Sequences without an unambiguous match to a single V gene segment were excluded from the earlier analysis of a few hundred of the donors. In an earlier analysis of about 590 of the donors, a V segment was called functional when productive rearrangements were above 56.7%, and segregating when the standard deviation between donors exceeded 5%. A statistical classification framework was built to diagnose cytomegalovirus status from the catalog of TCR beta chain sequences. In a later analysis, TCR nucleotide sequences were compared against IMGT/GENE-DB human TR gene sequences so that V and J genes could be assigned. The TCRdist pipeline was used in a later analysis to assign CDR3 sequences and most-parsimonious VDJ recombination scenarios. In a later analysis, every TCR beta chain was defined by the combination of its CDR3 amino acid sequence and its V-gene family, and reads without a unique V-gene family were dropped. As a way to deal with suspected cross-contamination and a sequencing artifact, a later analysis dropped under 600 nucleotide sequences that were highly shared and had low generation probability. For each public chain, a later analysis derived a clonal expansion index from normalized ranks of inferred template counts within each repertoire. Generation probabilities in a later analysis came from a VDJ recombination model fitted to out-of-frame rearrangements, and those results were checked against IGoR. In a later analysis, TCR-TCR, TCR-HLA and TCR-CMV co-occurrence was scored with hypergeometric tests, and a repertoire-size bias correction was applied to TCR pairs. A later analysis estimated false discovery rates by permuting HLA or CMV assignments 20 times. In a later analysis, co-occurring TCRs were grouped using DBSCAN, and TCRdist sequence similarity was added for clustering within HLA-allele-positive subsets. Repertoires with fewer than 30,000 or more than 120,000 public chains were left out of co-occurrence clustering, as were about 5 repertoires with anomalous nucleotide sharing. TCRdb took over this immuneACCESS table, retaining in-frame rearrangements with V and J assigned. Such tables are incomplete; in checked studies, under half of the missing clones stem from an unresolved V gene, and the remainder is unexplained. V and J calls and clone size are given by that table; D and trimming were obtained from the DNA. The sample contains about 200,000 clones, 75% to 80% of them found a single time. The top ten constitute 1.5% to 2% of the sample.

The cohort comprised 710 or so healthy bone marrow donors. At the time of sampling, all cohort members were nominally healthy, though unrecorded immune exposures were likely present. The donor was CMV seronegative and was included in the group of 352 seronegative cohort members. Every donor gave a peripheral blood sample, and the peripheral blood mononuclear cells from that sample were used for TCR beta sequencing. Genomic DNA was extracted from the blood cell samples with the Qiagen DNeasy Blood Extraction Kit. Study-level results and caveats: An earlier analysis of some 590 of the donors showed that most TCR beta V segments appeared in productive rearrangements either about 87% or about 30% of the time, which broadly matched IMGT annotations. In both the original and validation cohorts, the classifier was reported to diagnose cytomegalovirus status with high specificity and sensitivity. Because counts were too low, approximately 15 rarely observed V segments, including chromosome 9 orphons, were excluded from the earlier analysis of roughly 580 of the donors. In a later analysis, TCR association rates were found to vary across HLA loci, with the most associated TCRs seen for DRB1 alleles and the fewest for HLA-C alleles. The authors suggested that the approach could potentially be extended to other disease states and immunological phenotypes. A cluster of highly shared sequence variants was judged likely to be a technical artifact of the sequencing pipeline. Linkage disequilibrium might explain the correlated functional status among segregating V segments, but an unknown experimental factor could not be ruled out. Several of the top co-occurrence clusters appeared to be linked to parvovirus B19, influenza, CMV and Epstein-Barr virus, according to a later analysis. Some IMGT-functional V segments, including TRBV6-2 and TRBV6-3, could not be distinguished by the 87-base-pair reads and were therefore excluded. A later analysis associated 15,000 to 20,000 TCR beta sequences with specific HLA alleles at a false discovery rate of 0.05. A further reported finding was that TCR beta sequences accurately predicted the HLA-A and HLA-B alleles for most subjects in the first cohort. The study listed 150 to 200 TCR beta chains as associated with cytomegalovirus. Only TCR beta chains were sequenced in this cohort, and the absence of alpha or paired-chain data limited detectable features. According to a later genetic analysis, donors in an Asian-associated ancestry cluster had fewer N-insertions in productive TCRs than the approximately 670-donor mean. Because HLA typing was unavailable for some donors at each locus, only the typed subset was used in association tests. In vitro tests confirmed that three of the cytomegalovirus-associated TCR beta chains recognize cytomegalovirus antigens. Sequencing depth was assumed to be roughly uniform across donors in the presence/absence analyses, though that assumption may not hold. While some public TCRs were present in many individuals, most TCR sequences turned up only very rarely across donors. In a later analysis, HLA-associated TCR beta chains were found to be more clonally expanded and to have lower generation probabilities than equally common non-associated chains. When HLA alleles, especially DR and DQ, strongly co-occurred, attributing TCR associations to individual alleles was difficult. In a later analysis, most CMV-associated TCR beta chains were found to appear HLA-restricted, with HLA associations seemingly driven largely by CMV exposure. An association between a missense DCLRE1C variant and V-gene and J-gene trimming of TCR beta chains was found in a later genetic analysis and replicated in an independent cohort. CMV serostatus was the only immune exposure information available for the cohort.

The CDR3 measures 13 amino acids from cysteine to phenylalanine. Left in the record is the CDR3 DNA by itself, 39 bases read in frame from the first base. In the germline V gene, CDR1 corresponds to SGHNT and CDR2 to YENEEA. Between the V and J ends, shortened by 0 bases and 8 bases respectively, the junction contains 10 bases. In this chain, TRBV11-3 is recombined with TRBJ1-2; TRBD1 is perhaps the D gene, given 6 matching bases. This receptor was identified in a man aged 18 to 29 in good health and CMV-seronegative. Sequencing was carried out using PBMCs. At the DNA level, the sequence is TGTGCCAGCAGCTTAGATCCCGGACAGGGCTACACCTTC. It is translated as CASSLDPGQGYTF.